These 24 T cell receptor beta chains came from one sample sequenced in a study of CD8+CD57+ T cells in acquired aplastic anemia. The template for TCR beta VDJ and CDR3 sequence profiling was genomic DNA. TCRdb reanalysed the reads using MiXCR and keeps one entry per CDR3 protein. The repertoire includes 150,000 to 200,000 distinct CDR3 sequences, under 75% of them detected once, and around 45% sits in the top ten. Sequenced material: sorted CD4+, CD8+, or CD8+CD57+ T cells (not recorded which) from PBMCs. All receptors come from a human donor in good health.

J is TRBJ2-1 and V is TRBV7-3; TRBD2 aligns across 10 bases. Germline-derived CDR1 and CDR2 are SGHTA and FQGTGA. The CDR3 loop spans 15 amino acids. The V and J ends lost 5 bases and 7 bases, in that order; junction bases with no gene match: 8. The CDR3 sequence: CASSPGSGGLNEQFF. DNA of the CDR3: TGTGCCAGCAGCCCCGGTAGCGGGGGGCTTAATGAGCAGTTCTTC.

The V and J genes are TRBV6-5 and TRBJ2-1; weak D call: TRBD1 (5 bases). Germline V lookup: CDR1 MNHEY, CDR2 SVGAGI. The length of the CDR3 is 15 residues. V dropped 6 bases and J dropped 3 bases, with 15 bases sitting between them. The CDR3 nucleotides read TGTGCCAGCAGCCCTCGCGCCACAGGCTACAATGAGCAGTTCTTC. It codes for CASSPRATGYNEQFF.

The V and J genes are TRBV2 and TRBJ2-2; no clear D gene. The CDR3 covers 13 residues. The germline V gene encodes CDR1 SNHLY and CDR2 FYNNEI. The V end lost 9 bases, the J end lost 8 bases, and 16 bases lay between the germline ends. The CDR3 sequence is CASLDLPGGELFF. The CDR3 DNA follows: TGTGCCAGTCTCGACCTACCCGGAGGGGAGCTGTTTTTT.

V is TRBV7-2 and J is TRBJ2-3, with a tentative D call TRBD2 (5 bases). The CDR3 is 15 amino acids. The germline gives CDR1 SGHTA, CDR2 FQGNSA. V was pared by 4 bases and J by 5 bases, with 16 bases between. The CDR3 DNA sequence: TGTGCCAGCAGCTCAAGGGTGGGAGCGGTAGATACGCAGTATTTT. Its translation: CASSSRVGAVDTQYF.

Regarding this clonotype: Its ends do not fully match the called genes, so a read error is possible. The genes are TRBV11-1 and TRBJ1-1, with TRBD1 as a possible D gene (6 bases). Germline loops: CDR1 SGHAT, CDR2 FQDESV (reference sequence). The CDR3 is made up of 13 amino acids. This chain's CDR3 is CASSQARGAEAFF. The CDR3 DNA follows: TGCGCCAGCAGCCAAGCCAGGGGAGCTGAAGCTTTCTTT.

CDR3 nucleotide sequence: TGCAGTGCTGAACAGGGACTAGCGGGCTTCTTCGAGCAGTACTTC. Protein sequence: CSAEQGLAGFFEQYF. This chain joins TRBV20-1 and TRBJ2-7; 12 nucleotides align to TRBD2. Germline V CDR1 and CDR2: DFQATT, SNEGSKA (reference sequence). The CDR3 sequence is 15 residues long. The J segment lost 6 bases and the V segment lost 5 bases, leaving 11 bases of the junction unmatched.

This sequence joins TRBV7-2 and TRBJ1-6, with 9 bases aligning to TRBD1. Germline V gene lookup returns CDR1 SGHTA and CDR2 FQGNSA. V was clipped by 4 bases and J by 9 bases; unmatched bases: 10. This CDR3 has 16 amino acids. The CDR3 sequence is CASSSTHPGQGSPLHF. DNA for the CDR3: TGTGCCAGCAGCTCCACCCACCCGGGACAGGGTTCACCCCTCCACTTT. The full variable domain, completed using reference TRBV7-2 and TRBJ1-6, is GAGVSQSPSNKVTEKGKDVELRCDPISGHTALYWYRQSLGQGLEFLIYFQGNSAPDKSGLPSDRFSAERTGGSVSTLTIQRTQQEDSAVYLCASSSTHPGQGSPLHFGNGTRLTVT.

The CDR3 DNA reads as TGTGCCACCAGTGATTTCCACGAGCAGTACTTC. Translated, it gives CATSDFHEQYF. V usage is TRBV24-1 and J usage is TRBJ2-7; no clear D. The V gene's germline CDR1 is KGHDR and CDR2 SFDVKD. V was cut by 1 base and J by 5 bases, with 2 bases left in between. This CDR3 contains 11 residues.

As regards this clonotype: One base away lies a much larger clone, so this may be a sequencing read error. This rearrangement joins TRBV5-4 to TRBJ2-1; D ambiguous. In germline, CDR1 is SGHNT, CDR2 YYREEE (reference sequence). CDR3 length equals 15 residues. The CDR3 sequence: CAGSLEPSSYNEQFF. In DNA, the CDR3 is TGTGCCGGCAGCTTGGAGCCAAGCTCCTACAATGAGCAGTTCTTC.

This clonotype was observed at least ten times. This chain links TRBV27 with TRBJ2-6; no clear D gene. Between the trimmed V and J ends, which lost 8 bases and 0 bases, there was a span of 2 bases. Germline V gene lookup returns CDR1 MNHEY and CDR2 SMNVEV (reference sequence). The CDR3 has 12 amino acids. CDR3 in DNA: TGTGCCAGCTCCTCTGGGGCCAACGTCCTGACTTTC. This sequence encodes CASSSGANVLTF.

The CDR3 DNA sequence: TGTGCCAGCAGCTCGCCGGACAGGGGAAGGAATGAGCAGTTCTTC. This sequence encodes CASSSPDRGRNEQFF. This sequence joins TRBV7-9 and TRBJ2-1; 9 bases map to TRBD1. The J segment lost 7 bases and the V segment lost 4 bases, leaving 8 bases of the junction unmatched. The CDR3 spans 15 residues. Germline-derived CDR1 and CDR2 are SEHNR and FQNEAQ (reference sequence).

The sample holds many counts of this clonotype. This chain joins TRBV6-1 and TRBJ2-5; a weak D match, TRBD1 (6 bases). The CDR3 runs 15 residues. Trimming left V 1 base short and J 3 bases short, with 12 bases between. Germline CDR1 and CDR2: MNHNS and SASEGT. The CDR3 loop is CASSEEGWTEETQYF. CDR3 DNA: TGTGCCAGCAGTGAAGAGGGGTGGACAGAAGAGACCCAGTACTTC.

The chain recombines TRBV7-8 with TRBJ2-7, with D uncertain. This CDR3 contains 14 residues. Trimming took off 5 bases at V and 6 bases at J, with 17 bases between the two ends. Germline V CDR1 and CDR2: SGHVS, FQNEAQ. CDR3 DNA: TGTGCCAGCAGCCTGACGGGCCCCGAGAGCGAGCAGTACTTC. Translation: CASSLTGPESEQYF.

J is TRBJ1-5 and V is TRBV24-1; D gene uncertain. The germline V and J ends were trimmed by 6 bases and 0 bases, with 11 bases remaining between them. The CDR3 is 15 amino acids. The germline V gene has CDR1 KGHDR and CDR2 SFDVKD. The CDR3 spells CATSLAVYSNQPQHF. CDR3 in DNA: TGTGCCACCAGTTTGGCAGTTTATAGCAATCAGCCCCAGCATTTT.

This clonotype was seen at least ten times. CDR3 sequence reads: CASRDREDYGYTF. As DNA, the CDR3 is TGTGCCAGCAGGGACAGGGAAGACTATGGCTACACCTTC. The chain combines TRBV6-2 or TRBV6-3 with TRBJ1-2; 8 bases line up with TRBD1. The CDR3 is 13 amino acids. The germline V gene has CDR1 MNHEY and CDR2 SVGEGT. Trimming took 6 bases from V and 3 from J; bases not matched to a gene: 3.

This clonotype occurred a few times. The chain links TRBV27 to TRBJ2-7; unclear D gene. The CDR3 loop spans 14 amino acids. The germline CDR1 and CDR2 sequences are MNHEY and SMNVEV (reference sequence). V was shortened by 6 bases and J by 3 bases, with 15 bases between the two germline ends. The CDR3 DNA sequence: TGTGCCAGCAGGCGTGATTGGGAAGTCTACGAGCAGTACTTC. Translation: CASRRDWEVYEQYF.

This clonotype was seen many times. The rearrangement links TRBV7-6 to TRBJ2-7; 8 bases match TRBD2. The junction had 3 bases not matched to a gene; V was cut back by 1 base and J by 4 bases. CDR1 is SGHVS and CDR2 is FNYEAQ in the germline V gene. The CDR3 is 14 amino acids. CDR3 sequence: CASSLESGSYEQYF. The CDR3 bases are TGTGCCAGCAGCTTAGAAAGCGGGAGTTACGAGCAGTACTTC.

This clonotype was found many times. The CDR3 loop is CASSHFSQSEAFF. The CDR3 coding sequence is TGTGCCAGCAGCCATTTTTCTCAGTCTGAAGCTTTCTTT. J is TRBJ1-1 and V is TRBV16; D is uncertain. The CDR3 contains 13 residues. Trimming took 3 bases from V and 6 from J, leaving 11 bases between them. CDR1 is KGHSY and CDR2 is FQNENV in the germline V gene.

For this clonotype: As the CDR3 is not closed by the conserved phenylalanine or tryptophan, this likely results from a read error. The chain has TRBV4-1 and TRBJ2-7; D unclear. V gave up 0 bases and J gave up 6 bases, with 15 bases separating them. Looked up from germline, CDR1 is MGHRA and CDR2 is YSYEKL. The CDR3 totals 15 residues. The CDR3 reads CASSQEPSIVVEQYL. The CDR3 DNA sequence: TGCGCCAGCAGCCAAGAACCCAGCATCGTCGTCGAGCAGTACCTC.

This clonotype showed up many times. The CDR3 loop is CASSEMGGQQYF. In nucleotides, the CDR3 is TGTGCCAGCAGCGAGATGGGGGGCCAGCAGTACTTC. The chain combines TRBV11-2 with TRBJ2-7; possibly TRBD1 or TRBD2 for D (6 bases each). Between the trimmed V and J ends, which lost 5 bases and 8 bases, there was a span of 13 bases. The germline CDR1 and CDR2 sequences are SGHAT and FQNNGV. The CDR3 covers 12 residues.

This clonotype was observed at least ten times. This chain links TRBV7-6 with TRBJ2-1; 11 bases map to TRBD1. Germline V CDR1 and CDR2: SGHVS, FNYEAQ. V was clipped by 5 bases and J by 0 bases; unmatched bases: 6. CDR3 size: 17 residues. The CDR3, as DNA: TGTGCCAGCAGCACAGGGACAGGGGGAAACTCCTACAATGAGCAGTTCTTC. Its translation is CASSTGTGGNSYNEQFF.

The chain combines TRBV20-1 with TRBJ1-6, with D maybe TRBD1 (5 bases). Germline V gene sequence: CDR1 DFQATT, CDR2 SNEGSKA (reference sequence). CDR3 length: 14 amino acids. V gave up 3 bases and J gave up 9 bases, with 15 bases separating them. CDR3 nucleotides: TGCAGTGCTAGTAGAGGGGACCTTGGTTCACCCCTCCACTTT. Residues: CSASRGDLGSPLHF.

This clonotype appeared many times. The chain recombines TRBV6-2 or TRBV6-3 with TRBJ2-2, with TRBD2 as a possible D gene (5 bases). The CDR3 contains 15 residues. Germline V CDR1 and CDR2: MNHEY, SVGEGT. Trimming removed 0 bases at V and 1 base at J, with 6 bases between. In DNA form, the CDR3 reads TGTGCCAGCAGTTACTCGGACTGGAACACCGGGGAGCTGTTTTTT. As protein: CASSYSDWNTGELFF.

The chain uses TRBV10-3 and TRBJ2-1; D uncertain. There are 11 residues in the CDR3. V gave up 7 bases and J gave up 8 bases, with 9 bases separating them. CDR1 ENHRY and CDR2 SYGVKD come from the germline V gene. CDR3 in amino acids: CAITGGDEQFF. CDR3 sequence (DNA): TGTGCCATCACGGGCGGAGATGAGCAGTTCTTC.